These 23 T cell receptor beta chains came from one sample sequenced in a study of shared clonotypes between healthy human individuals (TCRdb year 2020). Library generation was performed with the immunoSEQ multiplex PCR assay. Imported from immuneACCESS, the table was reduced by TCRdb to in-frame sequences with V and J called. These copies leave out some clones; in studies compared against another copy, an unresolved V gene accounts for under half, and the cause of the remainder is not known. In all, the sample holds about 1.5 million clones, and around 98% of those were seen once. 0.45% of the sample is taken by the ten largest. The material sequenced was naive CD4+ T cells sorted from blood. Explained via the paper, the cell subset or site label denotes: CD45RA+ positively selected. These receptors were obtained from a man aged 25-40 years in good health.

The chain combines TRBV6-1 with TRBJ1-5; 11 bases are shared with TRBD1. Losses at the gene ends were 1 base for V and 0 bases for J; bases not matched to a gene: 5. Germline V gives CDR1 MNHNS, CDR2 SASEGT. The CDR3 sequence is 18 residues long. CDR3 bases: TGTGCCAGCAGTGAAGGGACAGGGGGCCCTTATAGCAATCAGCCCCAGCATTTT. It specifies CASSEGTGGPYSNQPQHF.

CDR3 sequence reads: CASLRLAGGYEQYF. In DNA form, the CDR3 reads TGTGCCAGCCTAAGGCTAGCGGGGGGTTACGAGCAGTACTTC. The chain employs TRBV28 and TRBJ2-7, with 11 nucleotides matching TRBD2. J gave up 4 bases and V 8 bases, and 7 bases lay outside the gene matches. CDR1 is MDHEN and CDR2 is SYDVKM in the germline V gene. The CDR3 is 14 amino acids.

J is TRBJ2-6 and V is TRBV5-1, with TRBD1 matching over 9 bases. The germline gives CDR1 SGHRS, CDR2 YFSETQ. The CDR3 contains 19 residues. V shed 4 bases, J shed 2 bases, and the junction held 13 bases outside the gene matches. CDR3 nucleotide sequence: TGCGCCAGCAGCCACCAAACCGGGACAGGGTTTACTGGGGCCAACGTCCTGACTTTC. It yields the protein CASSHQTGTGFTGANVLTF.

The chain joins TRBV5-4 to TRBJ2-1, with 8 bases aligning to TRBD2. CDR1 is SGHNT and CDR2 is YYREEE in the germline V gene (reference sequence). This CDR3 contains 16 residues. Unmatched junction bases numbered 9, after V lost 0 bases and J lost 7 bases. CDR3 bases: TGTGCCAGCAGCTTGGCGGGGGCTAGCGGGCGGAATGAGCAGTTCTTC. It specifies CASSLAGASGRNEQFF.

The J gene is TRBJ1-5, the V gene TRBV30; D uncertain. The CDR3 runs 13 residues. Germline V gene lookup returns CDR1 GTSNPN and CDR2 SVGIG (reference sequence). V dropped 2 bases and J dropped 0 bases, with 5 bases sitting between them. CDR3 residues: CAWSSGSNQPQHF. The CDR3 bases are TGTGCCTGGAGTTCGGGTAGCAATCAGCCCCAGCATTTT. Full variable domain (missing parts from reference TRBV30 and TRBJ1-5): SQTIHQWPATLVQPVGSPLSLECTVEGTSNPNLYWYRQAAGRGLQLLFYSVGIGQISSEVPQNLSASRPQDRQFILSSKKLLLSDSGFYLCAWSSGSNQPQHFGDGTRLSIL.

V and J are TRBV4-3 and TRBJ2-1, with 8 bases that match TRBD2. This CDR3 is 19 amino acids long. Trimming removed 2 bases from V and 0 bases from J; junction bases left unmatched: 12. Germline V CDR1 and CDR2: LGHNA, YSLEER. The CDR3 spells CASSQSGGTAGVSYNEQFF. The CDR3, as DNA: TGCGCCAGCAGCCAAAGTGGTGGTACAGCGGGAGTCTCCTACAATGAGCAGTTCTTC.

CDR3 loop: CVYQGGTEAFF. CDR3 DNA sequence: TGTGTTTACCAAGGGGGGACTGAAGCTTTCTTT. The rearrangement joins TRBV30 to TRBJ1-1, with a possible D match to TRBD1 (6 bases). This CDR3 contains 11 residues. Germline lookup yields CDR1 GTSNPN and CDR2 SVGIG (reference sequence). The whole variable domain, remainder taken from reference TRBV30 and TRBJ1-1, is SQTIHQWPATLVQPVGSPLSLECTVEGTSNPNLYWYRQAAGRGLQLLFYSVGIGQISSEVPQNLSASRPQDRQFILSSKKLLLSDSGFYLCVYQGGTEAFFGQGTRLTVV.

V usage is TRBV25-1 and J usage is TRBJ1-3; D perhaps matches TRBD1 (5 bases). Trimming removed 6 bases from V and 0 bases from J, with 15 bases in between. The length of the CDR3 is 16 residues. Germline V gene sequence: CDR1 MGHDK, CDR2 SYGVNS. CDR3 amino acids: CASRPPTASSGNTIYF. The DNA for the CDR3 is TGTGCCAGCAGACCCCCGACAGCATCCTCTGGAAACACCATATATTTT.

The chain links TRBV18 to TRBJ1-1; D is perhaps TRBD1 (5 bases). V lost 2 bases to trimming and J lost 4 bases, with 14 bases between them. Germline CDR1 reads KGHSH; CDR2 reads LQKENI. This CDR3 contains 15 residues. The CDR3: CASSPESGASTEAFF. Here the CDR3 DNA reads TGTGCCAGCTCACCAGAGTCCGGGGCGAGCACTGAAGCTTTCTTT.

This chain links TRBV7-8 with TRBJ2-7, with 10 bases lining up with TRBD2. The CDR3 totals 14 residues. Germline V gives CDR1 SGHVS, CDR2 FQNEAQ. After removal of 5 bases from V and 3 bases from J, the junction contained 4 bases not matched to a gene. CDR3 sequence reads: CASSTGLADYEQYF. The CDR3 nucleotides read TGTGCCAGCAGCACAGGACTAGCGGACTACGAGCAGTACTTC.

The V call is TRBV30, the J call TRBJ1-2, with a tentative D call TRBD1 (5 bases). The CDR3 runs 10 residues. V lost 3 bases, J lost 7 bases, and 6 bases lay in between. From germline, CDR1 is GTSNPN and CDR2 SVGIG (reference sequence). CDR3 DNA sequence: TGTGCCTGGAGCAGGGTTGGCTACACCTTC. This encodes CAWSRVGYTF.

The chain employs TRBV5-4 and TRBJ1-1; D is undetermined. Trimming stripped 3 bases from V and 3 bases from J, with 12 bases between. CDR3 length equals 14 residues. Germline CDR1 and CDR2: SGHNT and YYREEE (reference sequence). CDR3 coding DNA: TGTGCCAGCAGCTCTCAATATCGAGACACTGAAGCTTTCTTT. Protein: CASSSQYRDTEAFF. Combining the CDR3 with reference TRBV5-4 and TRBJ1-1 gives the whole variable domain ETGVTQSPTHLIKTRGQQVTLRCSSQSGHNTVSWYQQALGQGPQFIFQYYREEENGRGNFPPRFSGLQFPNYSSELNVNALELDDSALYLCASSSQYRDTEAFFGQGTRLTVV.

The chain couples TRBV28 to TRBJ1-1; weak D call: TRBD1 (5 bases). The CDR3 is made up of 15 amino acids. Looked up from germline, CDR1 is MDHEN and CDR2 is SYDVKM. V was cut by 10 bases and J by 0 bases, with 18 bases left in between. Here the CDR3 reads CAINPGGVMNTEAFF. CDR3 DNA sequence: TGTGCCATCAACCCGGGGGGAGTCATGAACACTGAAGCTTTCTTT.

The chain recombines TRBV2 with TRBJ1-1; D is unresolved. The CDR3 length is 14 residues. Trimming took 6 bases from V and 4 from J, leaving 15 bases between them. From germline, CDR1 is SNHLY and CDR2 FYNNEI. The CDR3 region is CASRKDRGGTEAFF. DNA for the CDR3: TGTGCCAGCAGGAAAGACCGGGGTGGCACTGAAGCTTTCTTT. Full variable domain (missing parts from reference TRBV2 and TRBJ1-1): EPEVTQTPSHQVTQMGQEVILRCVPISNHLYFYWYRQILGQKVEFLVSFYNNEISEKSEIFDDQFSVERPDGSNFTLKIRSTKLEDSAMYFCASRKDRGGTEAFFGQGTRLTVV.

The chain joins TRBV11-2 to TRBJ2-6; 11 positions match TRBD2. Per germline, CDR1 SGHAT and CDR2 FQNNGV. V trimming: 1 base; J trimming: 3 bases; junction bases outside the gene matches: 5. The CDR3 runs to 18 residues. The CDR3 spells CASSLASGRSYGANVLTF. The CDR3 coding sequence is TGTGCCAGCAGCTTAGCTAGCGGGAGGAGTTATGGGGCCAACGTCCTGACTTTC.

The CDR3 DNA follows: TGTGCCAGCATCGGGACAGGGGGTACCTACGAGCAGTACTTC. Translating gives CASIGTGGTYEQYF. The genes are TRBV5-6 and TRBJ2-7; 11 bases are shared with TRBD1. V trimming: 6 bases; J trimming: 2 bases; junction bases outside the gene matches: 4. The CDR3 runs 14 residues. CDR1 and CDR2 from the germline V gene are SGHDT and YYEEEE.

The chain couples TRBV7-9 to TRBJ2-1; D uncertain. V was trimmed by 6 bases and J by 4 bases, leaving 10 bases between them. The CDR3 has 13 residues. CDR1 and CDR2 from the germline V gene are SEHNR and FQNEAQ (reference sequence). The CDR3 DNA reads TGTGCCAGCAGTATAACAGTATACAATGAGCAGTTCTTC. Translating gives CASSITVYNEQFF.

The chain links TRBV5-1 to TRBJ1-1, with 7 bases that match TRBD1. V shed 2 bases, J shed 5 bases, and the junction held 6 bases outside the gene matches. Germline CDR1 reads SGHRS; CDR2 reads YFSETQ. The CDR3 is 14 residues long. The CDR3 loop is CASSFSQGGTEAFF. Here the CDR3 DNA reads TGCGCCAGCAGCTTTTCCCAGGGGGGGACTGAAGCTTTCTTT.

CDR3 residues: CASRPVGAGASTDTQYF. CDR3 nucleotides: TGTGCCAGCCGTCCCGTCGGAGCGGGAGCTAGCACAGATACGCAGTATTTT. The genes are TRBV27 and TRBJ2-3; 8 bases are a match to TRBD2. The CDR3 is 17 amino acids. V trimming: 8 bases; J trimming: 0 bases; junction bases outside the gene matches: 13. Germline loops: CDR1 MNHEY, CDR2 SMNVEV (reference sequence).

The rearrangement links TRBV7-2 to TRBJ2-5; unclear D gene. This CDR3 is built from 14 residues. Germline CDR1 is SGHTA and CDR2 is FQGNSA. The V gene lost 5 bases and the J gene lost 5 bases, with 15 bases spanning the gap. The CDR3 sequence: CASSPRLIKETQYF. CDR3 sequence (DNA): TGTGCCAGCAGCCCTCGGCTAATCAAGGAGACCCAGTACTTC.

The rearrangement uses TRBV6-5 and TRBJ2-7; 7 bases map to TRBD1. Germline V CDR1 and CDR2: MNHEY, SVGAGI. The ends lost 7 bases at V and 1 base at J; junction bases unmatched: 7. The CDR3 runs to 14 residues. CDR3 bases: TGTGCCAGCACTCGGGACAGTGTATCCTACGAGCAGTACTTC. Translated, it gives CASTRDSVSYEQYF.

V usage is TRBV5-1 and J usage is TRBJ2-7; TRBD1 matches at 7 bases. Germline V gene data show CDR1 as SGHRS and CDR2 as YFSETQ. CDR3 size: 18 residues. Unmatched junction bases numbered 14, after V lost 2 bases and J lost 0 bases. Written as DNA, the CDR3 is TGCGCCAGCAGCTTCACTATTTTGGACAGGACCAACTCCTACGAGCAGTACTTC. Its translation: CASSFTILDRTNSYEQYF. Using reference TRBV5-1 and TRBJ2-7 for the parts outside the CDR3, the full variable domain is KAGVTQTPRYLIKTRGQQVTLSCSPISGHRSVSWYQQTPGQGLQFLFEYFSETQRNKGNFPGRFSGRQFSNSRSEMNVSTLELGDSALYLCASSFTILDRTNSYEQYFGPGTRLTVT.

This clone has a single count. This chain connects TRBV14 to TRBJ2-2; tentatively, D is TRBD1 (5 bases). Trimming took off 4 bases at V and 1 base at J, with 7 bases between the two ends. Germline CDR1 is SGHDN and CDR2 is FVKESK. The length of the CDR3 is 14 residues. CDR3 amino acids: CASSRRENTGELFF. Written as DNA, the CDR3 is TGTGCCAGCAGCCGCAGGGAGAACACCGGGGAGCTGTTTTTT.